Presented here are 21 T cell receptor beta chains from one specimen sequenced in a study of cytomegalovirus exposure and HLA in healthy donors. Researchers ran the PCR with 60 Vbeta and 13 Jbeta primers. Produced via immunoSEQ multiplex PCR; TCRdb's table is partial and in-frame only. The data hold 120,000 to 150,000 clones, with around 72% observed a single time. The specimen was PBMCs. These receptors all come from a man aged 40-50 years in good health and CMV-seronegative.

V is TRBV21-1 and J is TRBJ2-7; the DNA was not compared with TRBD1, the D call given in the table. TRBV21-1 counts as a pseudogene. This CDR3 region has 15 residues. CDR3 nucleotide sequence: TGTGCCAGCAGCAAAGGGCGGACAGGGCCCTACGAGCAGTACTTC. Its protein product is CASSKGRTGPYEQYF.

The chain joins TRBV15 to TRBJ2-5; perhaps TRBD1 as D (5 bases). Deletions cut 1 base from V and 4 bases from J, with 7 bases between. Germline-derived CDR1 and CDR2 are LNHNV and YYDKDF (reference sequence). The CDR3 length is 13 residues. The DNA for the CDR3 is TGTGCCACCAGCAGAGGGCAGGGAGAGACCCAGTACTTC. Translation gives CATSRGQGETQYF.

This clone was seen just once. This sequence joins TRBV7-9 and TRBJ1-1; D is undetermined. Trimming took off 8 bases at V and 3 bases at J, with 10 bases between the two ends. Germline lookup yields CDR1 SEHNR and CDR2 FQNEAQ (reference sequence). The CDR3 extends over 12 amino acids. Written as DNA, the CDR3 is TGTGCCAGCTCGAGGTTGCACACTGAAGCTTTCTTT. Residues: CASSRLHTEAFF.

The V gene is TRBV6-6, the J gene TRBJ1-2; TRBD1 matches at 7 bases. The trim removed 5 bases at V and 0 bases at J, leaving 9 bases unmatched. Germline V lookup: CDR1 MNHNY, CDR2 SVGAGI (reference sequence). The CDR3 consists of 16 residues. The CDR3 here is CASSRPGTETNYGYTF. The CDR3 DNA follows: TGTGCCAGCAGTCGACCCGGGACAGAGACTAACTATGGCTACACCTTC.

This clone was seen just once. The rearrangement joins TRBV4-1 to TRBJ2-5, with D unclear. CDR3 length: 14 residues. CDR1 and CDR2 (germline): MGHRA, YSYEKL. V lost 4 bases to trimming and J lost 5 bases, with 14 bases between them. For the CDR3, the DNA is TGCGCCAGCAGCCGCCGTACTCCCCGGGAGACCCAGTACTTC. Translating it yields CASSRRTPRETQYF.

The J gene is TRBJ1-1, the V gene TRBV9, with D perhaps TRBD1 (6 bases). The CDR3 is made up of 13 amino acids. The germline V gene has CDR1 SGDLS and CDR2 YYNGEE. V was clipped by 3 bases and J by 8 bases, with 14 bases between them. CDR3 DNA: TGTGCCAGCAGCGCCCGGGGGGCGACGGAAGCTTTCTTT. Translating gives CASSARGATEAFF.

CDR3 in amino acids: CASSQERGKFYEQYF. Here the CDR3 DNA reads TGCGCCAGCAGCCAAGAGCGGGGGAAATTCTACGAGCAGTACTTC. J is TRBJ2-7 and V is TRBV4-1; 7 bases align to TRBD2. This CDR3 region has 15 residues. CDR1 and CDR2 (germline): MGHRA, YSYEKL. V trimming: 0 bases; J trimming: 3 bases; junction bases outside the gene matches: 5.

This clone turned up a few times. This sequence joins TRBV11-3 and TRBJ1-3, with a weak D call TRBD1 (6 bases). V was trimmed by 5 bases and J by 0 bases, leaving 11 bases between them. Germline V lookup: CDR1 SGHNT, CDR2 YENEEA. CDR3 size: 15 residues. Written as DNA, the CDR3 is TGTGCCAGCAGCGGGGGCGGTGCCTCTGGAAACACCATATATTTT. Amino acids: CASSGGGASGNTIYF.

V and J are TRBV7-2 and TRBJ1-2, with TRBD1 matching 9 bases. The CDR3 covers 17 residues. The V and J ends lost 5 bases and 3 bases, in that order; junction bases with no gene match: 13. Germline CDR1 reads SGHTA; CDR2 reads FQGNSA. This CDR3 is CASSPGTGIGIYYGYTF. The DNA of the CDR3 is TGTGCCAGCAGCCCGGGGACAGGGATTGGGATTTACTATGGCTACACCTTC.

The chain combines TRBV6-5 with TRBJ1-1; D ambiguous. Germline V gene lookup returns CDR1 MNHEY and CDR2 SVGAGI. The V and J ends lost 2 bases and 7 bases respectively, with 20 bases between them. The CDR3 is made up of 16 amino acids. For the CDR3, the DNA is TGTGCCAGCAGTTACCGGTACGATCTTACCGGAGGTGAAGCTTTCTTT. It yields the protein CASSYRYDLTGGEAFF.

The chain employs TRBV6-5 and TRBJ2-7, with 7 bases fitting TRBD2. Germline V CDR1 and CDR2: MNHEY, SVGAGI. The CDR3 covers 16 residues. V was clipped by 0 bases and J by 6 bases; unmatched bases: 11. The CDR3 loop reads CASSYSGRGGSGEQYF. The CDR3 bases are TGTGCCAGCAGTTACTCAGGGAGGGGAGGCTCGGGCGAGCAGTACTTC.

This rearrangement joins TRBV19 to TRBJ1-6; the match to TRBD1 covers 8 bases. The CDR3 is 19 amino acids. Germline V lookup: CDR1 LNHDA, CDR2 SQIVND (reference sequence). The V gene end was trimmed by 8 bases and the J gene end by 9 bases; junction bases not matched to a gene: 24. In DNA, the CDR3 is TGTGCCAGTGGTCCGGGACAGGTCGTCGATTTTTACTTCCTTTCACCCCTCCACTTT. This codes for CASGPGQVVDFYFLSPLHF.

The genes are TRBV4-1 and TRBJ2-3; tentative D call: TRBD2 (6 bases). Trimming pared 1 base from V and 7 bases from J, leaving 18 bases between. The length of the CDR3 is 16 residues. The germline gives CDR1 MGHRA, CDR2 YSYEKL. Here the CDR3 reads CASSQGLDSPGHTQYF. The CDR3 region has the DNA TGCGCCAGCAGCCAAGGACTAGACTCACCGGGGCATACGCAGTATTTT.

The CDR3 sequence is CASSLNLRETQYF. The DNA for the CDR3 is TGCGCCAGCAGCTTGAACCTACGGGAGACCCAGTACTTC. V is TRBV5-1 and J is TRBJ2-5; no clear D. The CDR3 runs 13 residues. The V gene lost 1 base and the J gene lost 5 bases, with 9 bases spanning the gap. The germline CDR1 and CDR2 sequences are SGHRS and YFSETQ. Full variable domain (rest looked up from reference TRBV5-1 and TRBJ2-5): KAGVTQTPRYLIKTRGQQVTLSCSPISGHRSVSWYQQTPGQGLQFLFEYFSETQRNKGNFPGRFSGRQFSNSRSEMNVSTLELGDSALYLCASSLNLRETQYFGPGTRLLVL.

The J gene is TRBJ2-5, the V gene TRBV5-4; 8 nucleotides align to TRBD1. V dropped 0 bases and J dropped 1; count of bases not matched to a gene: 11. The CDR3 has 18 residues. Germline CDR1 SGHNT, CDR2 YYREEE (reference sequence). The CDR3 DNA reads TGTGCCAGCAGCTTGGAAGGGACAGGTATCGGGCCCCAAGAGACCCAGTACTTC. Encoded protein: CASSLEGTGIGPQETQYF.

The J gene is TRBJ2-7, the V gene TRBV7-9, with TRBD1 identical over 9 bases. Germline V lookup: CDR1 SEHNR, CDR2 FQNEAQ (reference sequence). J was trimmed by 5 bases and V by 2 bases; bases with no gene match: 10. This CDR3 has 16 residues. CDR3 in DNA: TGTGCCAGCAGCTTAAATTTGGGACAGGGAGCGGACGAGCAGTACTTC. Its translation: CASSLNLGQGADEQYF. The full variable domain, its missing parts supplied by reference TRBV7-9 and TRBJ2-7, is DTGVSQNPRHKITKRGQNVTFRCDPISEHNRLYWYRQTLGQGPEFLTYFQNEAQLEKSRLLSDRFSAERPKGSFSTLEIQRTEQGDSAMYLCASSLNLGQGADEQYFGPGTRLTVT.

The CDR3 is CASSLGDRSNQPQHF. The DNA of the CDR3 is TGCGCCAGCAGCTTGGGGGACAGGAGCAATCAGCCCCAGCATTTT. J is TRBJ1-5 and V is TRBV5-1, with 8 nucleotides matching TRBD1. Germline V gives CDR1 SGHRS, CDR2 YFSETQ. This CDR3 has 15 amino acids. The V gene end was trimmed by 0 bases and the J gene end by 1 base; junction bases not matched to a gene: 0.

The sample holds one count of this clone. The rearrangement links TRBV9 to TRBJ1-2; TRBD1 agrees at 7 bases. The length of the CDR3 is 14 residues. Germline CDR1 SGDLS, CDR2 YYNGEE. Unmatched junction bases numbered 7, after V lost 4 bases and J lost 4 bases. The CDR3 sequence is CASSPGGTGYGYTF. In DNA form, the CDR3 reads TGTGCCAGCAGCCCAGGGGGGACGGGCTATGGCTACACCTTC. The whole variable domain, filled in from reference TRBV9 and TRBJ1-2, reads DSGVTQTPKHLITATGQRVTLRCSPRSGDLSVYWYQQSLDQGLQFLIQYYNGEERAKGNILERFSAQQFPDLHSELNLSSLELGDSALYFCASSPGGTGYGYTFGSGTRLTVV.

CDR3 amino acids: CASSGLAGGPKFNGELFF. The CDR3 coding sequence is TGTGCCAGCAGTGGACTAGCGGGGGGCCCCAAGTTTAACGGGGAGCTGTTTTTT. The V call is TRBV2, the J call TRBJ2-2; 13 positions match TRBD2. V gave up 4 bases and J gave up 7 bases; unmatched junction bases: 12. Germline V gene data show CDR1 as SNHLY and CDR2 as FYNNEI. The CDR3 is 18 amino acids. Complete variable domain (other parts from reference TRBV2 and TRBJ2-2): EPEVTQTPSHQVTQMGQEVILRCVPISNHLYFYWYRQILGQKVEFLVSFYNNEISEKSEIFDDQFSVERPDGSNFTLKIRSTKLEDSAMYFCASSGLAGGPKFNGELFFGEGSRLTVL.

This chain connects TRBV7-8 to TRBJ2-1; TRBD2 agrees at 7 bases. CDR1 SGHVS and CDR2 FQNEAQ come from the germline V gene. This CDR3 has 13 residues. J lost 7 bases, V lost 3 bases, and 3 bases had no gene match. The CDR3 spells CASSLTSQNEQFF. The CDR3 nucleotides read TGTGCCAGCAGCTTGACTAGCCAAAATGAGCAGTTCTTC.

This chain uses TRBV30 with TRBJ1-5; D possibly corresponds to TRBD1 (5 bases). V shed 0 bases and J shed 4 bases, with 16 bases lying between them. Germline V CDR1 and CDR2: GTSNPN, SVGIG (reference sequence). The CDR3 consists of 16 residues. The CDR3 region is CAWSVGLSQGNQPQHF. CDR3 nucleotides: TGTGCCTGGAGTGTCGGGCTCTCCCAGGGAAATCAGCCCCAGCATTTT.